This T cell receptor (beta chain) was sequenced during a study of graft-versus-host responses after intestinal transplantation. About the research overall: Recipients were all induced with anti-thymocyte globulin, then given tacrolimus and steroids for around 3 years.

Only in-frame clones appear in the TCRdb table, and some are missing; sequencing was by immunoSEQ multiplex PCR. Among some 140,000 clones listed, more than 80% were seen once. Study-wide results and limits: The study associated peak circulating GvH clone levels with early post-transplant HvG declines. GvH clonotypes were identified within recipient marrow, with a subset emerging first in ileum or blood.

This clone was observed once. Its matching antigen is unknown. This clonotype was obtained from a human donor who received an intestinal transplant. Material: unstimulated CD4+ T cells sorted from spleen or lymph node cells, obtained before intestinal transplant.

DNA of the CDR3: TGTGCCAGCAGCAAAACCGGGACTAGCGGACTTGGGGCCCAGTACTTC. Translation gives CASSKTGTSGLGAQYF. This sequence joins TRBV27 and TRBJ2-5; TRBD2 matches at 11 bases. This CDR3 has 16 amino acids. The V segment lost 6 bases and the J segment 9 bases; nucleotides outside the gene matches: 15. Germline V gene data show CDR1 as MNHEY and CDR2 as SMNVEV (reference sequence).